This T cell receptor beta chain was obtained from a study of blood T cell repertoires in COVID-19. Background on the study: Acute and convalescent COVID-19 samples came from the United States, Italy and Spain. Sources were T cells, B-cell-depleted T cells, or PBMCs; the material itself was cDNA or gDNA.

This table comes from immunoSEQ multiplex PCR, and its TCRdb copy is limited to in-frame clones, with some not included. The sample lists about 200,000 clones, 85% to 90% occurring once. This clone has more than one count but fewer than ten. The CDR3 loop spans 16 amino acids. V lost 5 bases and J lost 4; bases outside the gene matches: 10. Per the germline V gene, CDR1 is SGHDT and CDR2 is YYEEEE. This TCR derives from a woman aged 70 to 79 with acute or convalescent COVID-19. The chain has TRBV5-6 and TRBJ2-5, with 11 nucleotides matching TRBD2. The sequencing sample was made of peripheral blood. DNA for the CDR3: TGTGCCAGCAGGGAACTAGCGGGAGTTATCCCAGAGACCCAGTACTTC. Encoded protein: CASRELAGVIPETQYF.